This T cell receptor beta chain derives from a study of radiotherapy plus CTLA-4 blockade in lung cancer. Study outcomes and limitations: Strongest reported response predictors: early blood clone changes and post-radiation interferon-beta.

V gave up 8 bases and J gave up 6 bases; unmatched junction bases: 8. The CDR3 totals 15 residues. CDR1 is MRHNA, CDR2 SNTAGT, per germline. Comments on this clone: Its antigen is still unknown.

Produced via immunoSEQ multiplex PCR; TCRdb's table is partial and in-frame only. The data contain around 95,000 clones, roughly 85% of them singletons. The sequence came from a human donor with non-small cell lung cancer who had stable disease on radiotherapy plus ipilimumab. This sequence joins TRBV6-4 and TRBJ2-2; 11 bases fit TRBD2. Source: peripheral blood, taken from a patient treated with radiotherapy plus ipilimumab. CDR3 amino acids: CASRILAGDSGELFF. The CDR3 nucleotides are TGTGCCAGCCGAATACTAGCGGGGGACTCCGGGGAGCTGTTTTTT.